This TCR beta chain was retrieved from a study of monozygotic twins with inflammatory bowel disease. The study's findings and limits: IBD patients share fewer clonotypes with other people than healthy twins do, especially with disease activity.

Every TCR library used about 3.5 ug of total RNA. cDNA encoding TCRalpha and TCRbeta underwent two nested PCRs of approximately 17 and 9 cycles, each of which was followed by bead purification. Each CDR3 protein gets one entry in TCRdb, which reprocessed the 5' RACE reads and gives no DNA. The listing contains about 93,000 distinct CDR3 sequences. CDR1 is SGHRS and CDR2 is YFSETQ in the germline V gene. The CDR3 has 15 amino acids. Investigators pulled total RNA out of whole blood and did not sort T cells. As concerns this clonotype: As yet, its antigen is unknown.

This chain joins TRBV5-1 and TRBJ1-1. This clonotype was obtained from a human donor with ulcerative colitis or Crohn's disease, or a healthy co-twin of an affected twin (not recorded which). The sequencing input was blood. The CDR3 protein is CASSFSTDSHTEAFF.